This TCR beta chain was documented in a study of blood T cell repertoires in COVID-19. The overall study: Acute and convalescent COVID-19 samples came from the United States, Italy and Spain.

Trimming pared 8 bases from V and 4 bases from J, leaving 14 bases between. Germline V gene data show CDR1 as SGHDN and CDR2 as FVKESK. The CDR3 extends over 14 amino acids. Assay used: immunoSEQ multiplex PCR; TCRdb lists only in-frame clones, some missing. The data show 310,000 or so clones, 90% seen once. Participants were aged about 18 to 90 years, lived in 20 to 30 US areas, and enrolled virtually. Self-reported history from a screening survey and questionnaire set each donor's cohort. Symptom resolution, clearance, or two negative PCRs marked the recovered donors of Cohort 3. The chain has TRBV14 and TRBJ1-4, with no clear D. The clonotype comes from a woman under 40 who had recovered from COVID-19. Material: PBMCs or T cells enriched from blood (not recorded which). The CDR3 DNA reads as TGTGCCAGCCCCGCGGGCCGCTATAATGAAAAACTGTTTTTT. Protein: CASPAGRYNEKLFF. Together with reference TRBV14 and TRBJ1-4, the CDR3 gives the full variable domain: EAGVTQFPSHSVIEKGQTVTLRCDPISGHDNLYWYRRVMGKEIKFLLHFVKESKQDESGMPNNRFLAERTGGTYSTLKVQPAELEDSGVYFCASPAGRYNEKLFFGSGTQLSVL.